This T cell receptor beta chain came from a study of CD8+CD57+ T cells in acquired aplastic anemia. At least ten counts were recorded for this clonotype. The antigen remains unidentified. By flow cytometry, patients selected for sequencing had shown an expansion of CD8+CD57+ cells. Germline lookup yields CDR1 SGHRS and CDR2 YFSETQ. V lost 0 bases and J lost 8, with 9 bases in between. This CDR3 comprises 14 residues. General study findings and limits: Patients and controls shared fewer than 30 CD8+ CDR3 sequences.

For CDR3 and TCR beta VDJ profiling, genomic DNA was the template used. TCRdb used MiXCR to reprocess the reads, holding one entry per CDR3 protein. Among hundreds of thousands of distinct CDR3 sequences, around a third were seen once, and the ten largest hold less than 0.85%. The sample consisted of sorted CD4+, CD8+, or CD8+CD57+ T cells (not recorded which) from PBMCs. V usage is TRBV5-1 and J usage is TRBJ1-6; no clear D gene. The TCR was taken from a human donor with aplastic anemia. The CDR3 here is CASSLGHMDSPLHF. CDR3 DNA sequence: TGCGCCAGCAGCTTGGGCCATATGGATTCACCCCTCCACTTT. The variable domain in full, completed from reference TRBV5-1 and TRBJ1-6, reads KAGVTQTPRYLIKTRGQQVTLSCSPISGHRSVSWYQQTPGQGLQFLFEYFSETQRNKGNFPGRFSGRQFSNSRSEMNVSTLELGDSALYLCASSLGHMDSPLHFGNGTRLTVT.